The 15 T cell receptor beta chains below come from one sample, sequenced in a study of blood T cell repertoires in COVID-19. The method was immunoSEQ multiplex PCR; TCRdb's version includes in-frame clones alone and lacks a portion of them. The sample includes 150,000 to 200,000 clones, roughly four fifths of them seen just once. Specimen: peripheral blood. Source of these receptors: a woman in her twenties or thirties with acute or convalescent COVID-19.

This clone appeared many times. The V and J genes are TRBV4-1 and TRBJ2-7, with 9 bases lining up with TRBD1. CDR3 size: 14 residues. V trimming: 3 bases; J trimming: 6 bases; junction bases outside the gene matches: 6. The germline V gene has CDR1 MGHRA and CDR2 YSYEKL. In DNA, the CDR3 is TGCGCCAGCAGCCAGAGACAGGGGGTGGGCGAGCAGTACTTC. This translates into CASSQRQGVGEQYF.

The chain couples TRBV23-1 to TRBJ1-1, with 8 nucleotides matching TRBD1. TRBV23-1 is an open reading frame whose function is uncertain. The CDR3 consists of 12 residues. V lost 8 bases to trimming and J lost 4 bases; unmatched junction nucleotides: 3. CDR3 sequence reads: CASHGQGTEAFF. DNA of the CDR3: TGCGCCAGCCACGGACAGGGCACTGAAGCTTTCTTT.

The chain recombines TRBV6-1 with TRBJ1-3; tentative D call: TRBD1 (5 bases). The germline gives CDR1 MNHNS, CDR2 SASEGT. The CDR3 covers 14 residues. Between the trimmed V and J ends, which lost 1 base and 2 bases, there was a span of 6 bases. CDR3 nucleotides: TGTGCCAGCAGTGAAGGGACACCTGGAAACACCATATATTTT. It translates to CASSEGTPGNTIYF.

This rearrangement joins TRBV3-1 (or the pseudogene TRBV3-2) to TRBJ2-3, with D maybe TRBD2 (6 bases). Trimming removed 0 bases from V and 12 bases from J, with 22 bases in between. Germline-derived CDR1 and CDR2 are LGHDT and YNNKEL (reference sequence). This CDR3 is built from 16 residues. CDR3 loop: CASSQDLPGSGGFQYF. The CDR3 bases are TGTGCCAGCAGCCAAGATCTCCCTGGCAGCGGAGGGTTCCAGTATTTT.

The CDR3 reads CASTGATNEKLFF. The CDR3 nucleotides are TGTGCCAGCACGGGTGCAACTAATGAAAAACTGTTTTTT. The chain is built from TRBV28 and TRBJ1-4; no firm D call. CDR1 MDHEN and CDR2 SYDVKM come from the germline V gene. The CDR3 extends over 13 amino acids. Trimming left V 7 bases short and J 0 bases short, with 6 bases between.

This rearrangement joins TRBV19 to TRBJ1-1; 7 bases are a match to TRBD1. The CDR3 consists of 14 residues. Unmatched junction bases numbered 11, after V lost 7 bases and J lost 6 bases. Germline V gives CDR1 LNHDA, CDR2 SQIVND (reference sequence). CDR3 bases: TGTGCCAGTACCCCTCACAGGGGAATCGCTGAAGCTTTCTTT. Protein product: CASTPHRGIAEAFF.

The CDR3 region has the DNA TGCGCCAGCGGTTTGGGGGGAGGGAGTTCTAATTCACCCCTCCACTTT. Translation: CASGLGGGSSNSPLHF. The V and J genes are TRBV4-1 and TRBJ1-6; TRBD1 might be the D (5 bases). CDR3 length equals 16 residues. V lost 8 bases, J lost 6 bases, and 20 bases lay in between. Germline CDR1 and CDR2: MGHRA and YSYEKL.

The genes are TRBV28 and TRBJ1-4, with D perhaps TRBD1 (6 bases). Trimming removed 2 bases from V and 5 bases from J, with 15 bases in between. Germline CDR1 and CDR2: MDHEN and SYDVKM. CDR3 length equals 16 residues. In nucleotides, the CDR3 is TGTGCCAGCAGTTTAGGGCCGGGGGGCTGGAATGAAAAACTGTTTTTT. It yields the protein CASSLGPGGWNEKLFF.

The chain combines TRBV5-1 with TRBJ2-2, with 7 bases matching TRBD1. The V segment lost 4 bases and the J segment 2 bases; nucleotides outside the gene matches: 5. From germline, CDR1 is SGHRS and CDR2 YFSETQ. The CDR3 spans 15 residues. CDR3 in DNA: TGCGCCAGCAGCGTGAACAGGGGAAACACCGGGGAGCTGTTTTTT. The encoded protein is CASSVNRGNTGELFF.

The rearrangement links TRBV3-1 (or the pseudogene TRBV3-2) to TRBJ2-7; D possibly corresponds to TRBD1 (6 bases). The CDR3 has 18 residues. Germline CDR1 reads LGHDT; CDR2 reads YNNKEL (reference sequence). Trimming cost V 4 bases and J 4 bases, with 26 bases left between them. CDR3 sequence (DNA): TGTGCCAGCAGCCCTAAACCATGGTCAGGGGTGAAGGGGTACGAGCAGTACTTC. It specifies CASSPKPWSGVKGYEQYF.

The rearrangement links TRBV7-2 to TRBJ2-2; TRBD2 matches at 11 bases. The CDR3 is made up of 15 amino acids. Germline values: CDR1 SGHTA, CDR2 FQGNSA. Trimming at V came to 3 bases and at J to 4 bases, leaving 1 base not matched to a gene. CDR3 DNA sequence: TGTGCCAGCAGCTTTAGCGGGAGGGGCACCGGGGAGCTGTTTTTT. It yields the protein CASSFSGRGTGELFF.

The CDR3 nucleotides are TGTGCCAGCAGTACGGGACAGGGGGTCGACGAGCAGTACTTC. Its protein product is CASSTGQGVDEQYF. The V and J genes are TRBV27 and TRBJ2-7, with TRBD1 identical over 11 bases. The CDR3 contains 14 residues. V lost 5 bases and J lost 5; bases outside the gene matches: 5. Per the germline V gene, CDR1 is MNHEY and CDR2 is SMNVEV (reference sequence).

The chain is built from TRBV6-5 and TRBJ1-1; D uncertain. V dropped 0 bases and J dropped 6 bases, with 11 bases sitting between them. Germline V gives CDR1 MNHEY, CDR2 SVGAGI. The CDR3 has 14 amino acids. In DNA, the CDR3 is TGTGCCAGCAGTTACTCGCCCGGGAGTCCTGAAGCTTTCTTT. Its translation: CASSYSPGSPEAFF.

This chain links TRBV19 with TRBJ1-5; the D gene is possibly TRBD1 (6 bases). Germline V gene lookup returns CDR1 LNHDA and CDR2 SQIVND (reference sequence). This CDR3 has 14 amino acids. Trimming took 6 bases from V and 7 from J, leaving 16 bases between them. DNA of the CDR3: TGTGCCAGTAGGTTCGGGGGGCGGTGGCAGCCCCAGCATTTT. Translated: CASRFGGRWQPQHF.

The V and J genes are TRBV3-1 (or the pseudogene TRBV3-2) and TRBJ1-4; perhaps TRBD1 as D (5 bases). There are 14 residues in the CDR3. The germline V gene encodes CDR1 LGHDT and CDR2 YNNKEL (reference sequence). V was cut by 2 bases and J by 15 bases, with 19 bases left in between. In nucleotides, the CDR3 is TGTGCCAGCAGCCAATTGACAGAACGGCGTCGGTTGTTTTTT. Protein: CASSQLTERRRLFF.